This section outlines one T cell receptor (beta chain) sequence together with its context. Antigen: not known. This sample is drawn from a study of Ad26.COV2.S vaccination and SARS-CoV-2 variants. Overall study results and limits: Vaccinees showed greater spike-specific TCR breadth than placebo recipients. Total responses of T cells may have been underestimated by the analyses of TCR breadth and depth. Post-vaccination breadth of spike-specific CD8+ and CD4+ T cell responses was reportedly substantial.

Germline assignment: CDR1 LNHDA and CDR2 SQIVND (reference sequence). The CDR3 sequence is 18 residues long. V was trimmed by 4 bases and J by 0 bases, leaving 18 bases between them. The treatment is: 15 to 20 received Ad26.COV2.S at low or high dose, single or two shots; 5 received placebo; per-sample allocation not given. Vaccine and placebo recipients were sampled on day 63 after the first injection. An adult donor aged 18-55 years was enrolled in Boston. The method was immunoSEQ multiplex PCR; TCRdb's version includes in-frame clones alone and lacks a portion of them. The sample has roughly 350,000 clones; approximately 90% are singletons.

J is TRBJ1-4 and V is TRBV19; the D gene is possibly TRBD1 (6 bases). The material sequenced was peripheral blood, taken in a trial of Ad26.COV2.S vaccine versus placebo. The receptor was isolated from a person aged 18-60 years who received the Ad26.COV2.S COVID-19 vaccine or a placebo. CDR3 coding DNA: TGTGCCAGTAGTACCTCCTTGAGGGGGGCCGCAACTAATGAAAAACTGTTTTTT. This gives the protein CASSTSLRGAATNEKLFF.